In its sample, the clone carrying this T cell receptor beta chain was seen a few times. Germline assignment: CDR1 LNHDA and CDR2 SQIVND (reference sequence). This CDR3 is 15 amino acids long. Trimming removed 8 bases from V and 5 bases from J; junction bases left unmatched: 14. This sample was taken from a study of T cells in Graves' hyperthyroidism and ophthalmopathy. Uncontrolled infection, other autoimmune disease, pregnancy or lactation disqualified patients from enrolment. Amplified regions were TCR beta CDR3 sequences from RNA transcripts. The TCR CDR3 first-round RT-PCR relied on the HTBI primer set. TCRdb analysed the multiplex PCR reads with MiXCR anew, one entry per CDR3 protein. The sample lists 550,000 to 800,000 distinct CDR3 sequences; 16% were seen once.

The TCR originated in a man aged 18 to 29 with Graves' hyperthyroidism. Sequencing was carried out using blood. V usage is TRBV19 and J usage is TRBJ2-7; 8 positions match TRBD1. CDR3 protein: CASRIRTGLNHEQYF. The CDR3 nucleotides are TGTGCCAGTCGAATTCGGACAGGGCTAAACCACGAGCAGTACTTC.